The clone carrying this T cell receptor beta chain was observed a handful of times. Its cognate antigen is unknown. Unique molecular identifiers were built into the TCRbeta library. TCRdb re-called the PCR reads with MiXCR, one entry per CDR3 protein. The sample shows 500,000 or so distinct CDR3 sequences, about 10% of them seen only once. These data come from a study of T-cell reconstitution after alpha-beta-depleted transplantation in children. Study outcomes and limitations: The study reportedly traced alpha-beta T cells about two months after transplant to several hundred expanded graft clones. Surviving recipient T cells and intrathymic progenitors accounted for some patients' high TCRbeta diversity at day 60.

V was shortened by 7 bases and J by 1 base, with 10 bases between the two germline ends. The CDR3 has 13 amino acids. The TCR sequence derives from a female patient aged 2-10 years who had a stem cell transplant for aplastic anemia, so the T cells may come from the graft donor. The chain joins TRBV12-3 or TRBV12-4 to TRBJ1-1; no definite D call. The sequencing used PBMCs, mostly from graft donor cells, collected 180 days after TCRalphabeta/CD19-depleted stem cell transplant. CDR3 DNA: TGTGCCAGCACTTGGGCCCCGAACACTGAAGCTTTCTTT. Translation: CASTWAPNTEAFF.